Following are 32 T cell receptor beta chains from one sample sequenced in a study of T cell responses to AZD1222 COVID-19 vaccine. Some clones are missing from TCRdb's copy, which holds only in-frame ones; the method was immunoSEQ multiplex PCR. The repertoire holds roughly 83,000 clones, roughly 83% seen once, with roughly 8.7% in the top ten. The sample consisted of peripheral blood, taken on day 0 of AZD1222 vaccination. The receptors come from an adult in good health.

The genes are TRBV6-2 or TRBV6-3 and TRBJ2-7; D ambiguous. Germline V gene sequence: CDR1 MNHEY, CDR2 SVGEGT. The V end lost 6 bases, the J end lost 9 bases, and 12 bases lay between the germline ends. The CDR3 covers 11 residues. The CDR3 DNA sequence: TGTGCCAGCAGCCCCCAGGTGGGGCAGTACTTC. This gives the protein CASSPQVGQYF.

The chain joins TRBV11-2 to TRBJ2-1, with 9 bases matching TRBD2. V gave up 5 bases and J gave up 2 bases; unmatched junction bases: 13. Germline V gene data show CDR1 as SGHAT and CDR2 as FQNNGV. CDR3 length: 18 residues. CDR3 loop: CASSPGGLAGIAYNEQFF. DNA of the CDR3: TGTGCCAGCAGCCCCGGGGGGCTAGCGGGGATTGCCTACAATGAGCAGTTCTTC.

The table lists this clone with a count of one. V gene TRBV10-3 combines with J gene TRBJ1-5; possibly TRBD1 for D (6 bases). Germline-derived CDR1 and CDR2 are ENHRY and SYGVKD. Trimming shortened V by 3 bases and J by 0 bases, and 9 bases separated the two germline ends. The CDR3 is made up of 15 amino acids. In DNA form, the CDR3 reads TGTGCCATCAGTGAACTGGGGGCTAGCAATCAGCCCCAGCATTTT. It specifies CAISELGASNQPQHF.

CDR3 amino acids: CASSGGLVQETQYF. CDR3 sequence (DNA): TGTGCCAGCAGTGGGGGCTTGGTCCAAGAGACCCAGTACTTC. The chain joins TRBV6-6 to TRBJ2-5; tentatively, D is TRBD1 (6 bases). Germline V lookup: CDR1 MNHNY, CDR2 SVGAGI (reference sequence). This CDR3 spans 14 amino acids. The ends were cut back, 5 bases at V and 1 base at J, with 11 bases in the middle.

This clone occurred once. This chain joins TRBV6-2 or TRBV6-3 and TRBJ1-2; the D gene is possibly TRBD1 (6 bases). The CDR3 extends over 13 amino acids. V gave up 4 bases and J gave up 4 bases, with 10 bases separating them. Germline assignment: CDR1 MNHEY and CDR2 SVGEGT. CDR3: CASSFGQSYGYTF. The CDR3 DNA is TGTGCCAGCAGTTTTGGACAGTCCTATGGCTACACCTTC.

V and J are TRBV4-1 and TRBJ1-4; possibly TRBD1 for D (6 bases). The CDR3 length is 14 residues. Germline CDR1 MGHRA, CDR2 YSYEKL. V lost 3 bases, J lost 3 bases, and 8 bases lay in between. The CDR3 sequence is CASSQRTANEKLFF. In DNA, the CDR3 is TGCGCCAGCAGCCAGAGGACAGCTAATGAAAAACTGTTTTTT.

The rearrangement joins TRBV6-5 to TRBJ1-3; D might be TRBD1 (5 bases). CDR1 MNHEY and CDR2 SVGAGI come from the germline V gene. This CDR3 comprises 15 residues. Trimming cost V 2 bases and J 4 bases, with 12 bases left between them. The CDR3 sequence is CASSYGRASGNTIYF. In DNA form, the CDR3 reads TGTGCCAGCAGTTACGGCAGGGCATCGGGAAACACCATATATTTT.

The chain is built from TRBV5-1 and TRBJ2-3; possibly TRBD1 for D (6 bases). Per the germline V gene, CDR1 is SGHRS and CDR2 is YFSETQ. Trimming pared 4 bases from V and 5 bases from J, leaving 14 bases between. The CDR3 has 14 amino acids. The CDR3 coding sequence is TGCGCCAGCAGCGCAGGACAGAGGGGAGATACGCAGTATTTT. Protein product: CASSAGQRGDTQYF.

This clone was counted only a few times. The CDR3 loop reads CSAPNTGELFF. CDR3 sequence (DNA): TGCAGTGCTCCGAACACCGGGGAGCTGTTTTTT. The chain carries TRBV20-1 and TRBJ2-2, with unresolved D. Germline loops: CDR1 DFQATT, CDR2 SNEGSKA (reference sequence). CDR3 length: 11 residues. V lost 5 bases and J 0 bases, leaving 1 base between the germline ends.

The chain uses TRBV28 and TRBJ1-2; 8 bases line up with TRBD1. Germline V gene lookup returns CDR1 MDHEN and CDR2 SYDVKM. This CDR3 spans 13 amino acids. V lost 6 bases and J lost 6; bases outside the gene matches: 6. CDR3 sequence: CASRPDRVNGYTF. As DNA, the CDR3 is TGTGCCAGCAGGCCGGACAGGGTTAATGGCTACACCTTC.

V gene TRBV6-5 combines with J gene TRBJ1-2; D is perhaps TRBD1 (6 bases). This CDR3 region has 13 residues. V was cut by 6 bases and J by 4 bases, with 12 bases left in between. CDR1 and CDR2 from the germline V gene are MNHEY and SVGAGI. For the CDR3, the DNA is TGTGCCAGCAGACCCAGGGGCGGCTATGGCTACACCTTC. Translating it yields CASRPRGGYGYTF.

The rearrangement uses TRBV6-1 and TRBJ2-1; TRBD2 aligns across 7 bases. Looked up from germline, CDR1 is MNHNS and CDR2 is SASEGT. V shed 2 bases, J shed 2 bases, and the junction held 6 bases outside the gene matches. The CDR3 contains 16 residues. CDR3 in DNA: TGTGCCAGCAGTGAAAGGAGCGGGATAGCCTACAATGAGCAGTTCTTC. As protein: CASSERSGIAYNEQFF.

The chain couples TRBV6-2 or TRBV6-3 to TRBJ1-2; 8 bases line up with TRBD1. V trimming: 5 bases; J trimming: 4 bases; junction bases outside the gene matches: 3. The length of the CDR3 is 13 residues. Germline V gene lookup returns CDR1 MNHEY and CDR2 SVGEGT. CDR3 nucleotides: TGTGCCAGCAGTCCGGGACAGGTCTATGGCTACACCTTC. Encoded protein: CASSPGQVYGYTF.

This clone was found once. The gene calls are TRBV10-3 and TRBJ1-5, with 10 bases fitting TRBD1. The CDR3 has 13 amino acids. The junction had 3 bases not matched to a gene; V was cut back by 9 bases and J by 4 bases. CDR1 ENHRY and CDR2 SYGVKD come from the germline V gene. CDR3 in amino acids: CAMGQGPNQPQHF. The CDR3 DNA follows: TGTGCCATGGGACAGGGGCCAAATCAGCCCCAGCATTTT.

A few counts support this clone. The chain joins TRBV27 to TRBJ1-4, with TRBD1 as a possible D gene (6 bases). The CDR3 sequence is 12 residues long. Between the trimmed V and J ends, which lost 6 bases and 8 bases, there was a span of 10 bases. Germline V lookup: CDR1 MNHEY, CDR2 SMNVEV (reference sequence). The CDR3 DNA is TGTGCCAGCAGGAGGGGGGCCGAAAAACTGTTTTTT. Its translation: CASRRGAEKLFF.

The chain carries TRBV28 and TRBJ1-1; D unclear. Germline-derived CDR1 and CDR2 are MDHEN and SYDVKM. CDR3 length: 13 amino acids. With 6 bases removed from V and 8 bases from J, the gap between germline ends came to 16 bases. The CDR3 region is CASSLGRVTEAFF. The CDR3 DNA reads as TGTGCCAGCAGCCTAGGGAGGGTGACAGAAGCTTTCTTT.

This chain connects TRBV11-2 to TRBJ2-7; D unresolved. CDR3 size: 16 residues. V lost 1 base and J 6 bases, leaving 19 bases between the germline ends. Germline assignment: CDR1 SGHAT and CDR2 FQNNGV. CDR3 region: CASSLASSYFPSEQYF. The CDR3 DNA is TGTGCCAGCAGCTTAGCCAGTAGTTACTTCCCCTCCGAGCAGTACTTC.

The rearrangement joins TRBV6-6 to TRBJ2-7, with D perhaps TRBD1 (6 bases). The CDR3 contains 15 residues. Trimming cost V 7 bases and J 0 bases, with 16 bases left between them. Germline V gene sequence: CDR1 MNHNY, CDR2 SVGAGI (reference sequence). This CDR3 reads CASTSRDTLSYEQYF. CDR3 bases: TGTGCCAGCACCTCCCGGGACACCCTCTCCTACGAGCAGTACTTC.

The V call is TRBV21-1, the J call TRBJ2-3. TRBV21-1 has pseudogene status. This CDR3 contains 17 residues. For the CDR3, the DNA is TGTGCCAGCAGCAAATCGGGCCTTCCTGCCCAGTTGCATACGCAGTATTTT. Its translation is CASSKSGLPAQLHTQYF.

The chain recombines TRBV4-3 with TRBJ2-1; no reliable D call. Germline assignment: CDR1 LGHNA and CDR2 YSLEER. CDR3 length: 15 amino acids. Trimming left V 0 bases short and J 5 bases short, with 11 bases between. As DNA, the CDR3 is TGCGCCAGCAGCCAAGATGGGAACCGAAACAATGAGCAGTTCTTC. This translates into CASSQDGNRNNEQFF.

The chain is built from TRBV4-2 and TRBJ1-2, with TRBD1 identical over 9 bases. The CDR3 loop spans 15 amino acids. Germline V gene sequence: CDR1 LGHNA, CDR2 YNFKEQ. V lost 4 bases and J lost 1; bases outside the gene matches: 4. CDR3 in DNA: TGTGCCAGCAGCCCCCAGGACAGGGGTAACTATGGCTACACCTTC. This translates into CASSPQDRGNYGYTF.

CDR3 bases: TGTGCCAGCAGCCAAGATTCTTTGGGGGCGTTCACTGAAGCTTTCTTT. Amino acid sequence: CASSQDSLGAFTEAFF. This chain connects TRBV4-2 to TRBJ1-1; possible D gene TRBD1, 6 bases. The CDR3 extends over 16 amino acids. Germline CDR1 and CDR2: LGHNA and YNFKEQ. V lost 0 bases and J 4 bases, leaving 15 bases between the germline ends.

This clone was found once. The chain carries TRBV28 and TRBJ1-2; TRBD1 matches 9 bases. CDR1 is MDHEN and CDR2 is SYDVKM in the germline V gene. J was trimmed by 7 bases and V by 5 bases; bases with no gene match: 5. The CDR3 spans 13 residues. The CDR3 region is CASSKQGARGYTF. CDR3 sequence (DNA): TGTGCCAGCAGTAAACAGGGGGCCCGTGGCTACACCTTC.

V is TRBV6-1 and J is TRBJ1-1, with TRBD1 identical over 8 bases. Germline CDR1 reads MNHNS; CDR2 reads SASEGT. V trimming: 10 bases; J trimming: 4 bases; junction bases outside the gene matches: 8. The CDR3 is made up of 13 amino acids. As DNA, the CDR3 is TGTGCCATCAGACAGGGGTTTGGCACTGAAGCTTTCTTT. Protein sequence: CAIRQGFGTEAFF.

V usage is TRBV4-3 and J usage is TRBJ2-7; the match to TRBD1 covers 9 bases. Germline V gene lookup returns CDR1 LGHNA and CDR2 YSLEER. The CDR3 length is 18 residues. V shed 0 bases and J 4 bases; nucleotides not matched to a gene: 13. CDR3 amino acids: CASSQDDSSGTGTYEQYF. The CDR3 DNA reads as TGCGCCAGCAGCCAAGATGACTCCTCCGGGACAGGGACTTACGAGCAGTACTTC.

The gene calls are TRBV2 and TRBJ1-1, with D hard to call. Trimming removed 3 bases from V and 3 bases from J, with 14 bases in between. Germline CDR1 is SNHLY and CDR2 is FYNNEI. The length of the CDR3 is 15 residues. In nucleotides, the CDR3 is TGTGCCAGCAGTGAGGACCTCGGCGGCGACACTGAAGCTTTCTTT. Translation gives CASSEDLGGDTEAFF.

CDR3 sequence: CASSQTTGTEAFF. The CDR3 region has the DNA TGTGCCAGCAGCCAAACGACCGGCACTGAAGCTTTCTTT. The chain uses TRBV3-1 (or the pseudogene TRBV3-2) and TRBJ1-1; D remains ambiguous. There are 13 residues in the CDR3. Trimming took 2 bases from V and 4 from J, leaving 8 bases between them. The germline V gene has CDR1 LGHDT and CDR2 YNNKEL (reference sequence).

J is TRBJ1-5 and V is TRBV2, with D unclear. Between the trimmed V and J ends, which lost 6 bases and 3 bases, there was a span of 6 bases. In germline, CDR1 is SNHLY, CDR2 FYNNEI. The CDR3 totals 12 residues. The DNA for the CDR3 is TGTGCCAGCAGACAGAACAATCAGCCCCAGCATTTT. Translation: CASRQNNQPQHF.

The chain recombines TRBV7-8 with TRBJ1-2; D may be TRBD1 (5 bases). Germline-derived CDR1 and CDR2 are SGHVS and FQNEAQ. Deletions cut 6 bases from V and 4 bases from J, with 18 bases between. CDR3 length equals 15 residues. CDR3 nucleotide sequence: TGTGCCAGCAGGATTAGGGCCGGGGCCAGCTATGGCTACACCTTC. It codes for CASRIRAGASYGYTF.

CDR3 coding DNA: TGCGCCAGCAGCCAAGATGGGACAGGGGCCGCCTCACCCCTCCACTTT. Translation gives CASSQDGTGAASPLHF. The rearrangement links TRBV4-3 to TRBJ1-6, with 10 bases aligning to TRBD1. V was pared by 0 bases and J by 10 bases, with 6 bases of the junction left unmatched. The CDR3 runs 16 residues. The germline CDR1 and CDR2 sequences are LGHNA and YSLEER.

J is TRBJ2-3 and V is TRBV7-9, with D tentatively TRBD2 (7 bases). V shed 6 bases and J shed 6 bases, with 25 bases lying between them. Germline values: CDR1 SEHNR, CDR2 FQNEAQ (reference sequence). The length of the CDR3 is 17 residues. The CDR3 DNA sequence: TGTGCCAGCAGGATCGTGGAGGGGGGGAGGTATGCGGATACGCAGTATTTT. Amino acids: CASRIVEGGRYADTQYF.

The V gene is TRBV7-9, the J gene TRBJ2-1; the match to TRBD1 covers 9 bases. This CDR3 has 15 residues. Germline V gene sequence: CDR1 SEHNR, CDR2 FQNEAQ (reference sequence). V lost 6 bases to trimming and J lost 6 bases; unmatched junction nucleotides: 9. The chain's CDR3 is CASSRTGGLGNEQFF. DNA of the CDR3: TGTGCCAGCAGTCGCACAGGGGGCTTAGGCAATGAGCAGTTCTTC.